This T cell receptor beta chain appears in the sequencing data of a study of blood T cell repertoires in COVID-19. The germline V gene has CDR1 LNHDA and CDR2 SQIVND (reference sequence). The CDR3 runs to 17 residues. J lost 0 bases, V lost 1 base, and 6 bases had no gene match. The method was immunoSEQ multiplex PCR; TCRdb's version includes in-frame clones alone and lacks a portion of them. The sample records about 220,000 clones, roughly 84% being singletons. Sequencing used peripheral blood. This TCR derives from a middle-aged man with active or convalescent COVID-19. V usage is TRBV19 and J usage is TRBJ1-5, with TRBD1 matching 7 bases. The CDR3 spells CASSIGGQHLSNQPQHF. CDR3 DNA: TGTGCCAGTAGTATAGGGGGACAGCACCTTAGCAATCAGCCCCAGCATTTT.